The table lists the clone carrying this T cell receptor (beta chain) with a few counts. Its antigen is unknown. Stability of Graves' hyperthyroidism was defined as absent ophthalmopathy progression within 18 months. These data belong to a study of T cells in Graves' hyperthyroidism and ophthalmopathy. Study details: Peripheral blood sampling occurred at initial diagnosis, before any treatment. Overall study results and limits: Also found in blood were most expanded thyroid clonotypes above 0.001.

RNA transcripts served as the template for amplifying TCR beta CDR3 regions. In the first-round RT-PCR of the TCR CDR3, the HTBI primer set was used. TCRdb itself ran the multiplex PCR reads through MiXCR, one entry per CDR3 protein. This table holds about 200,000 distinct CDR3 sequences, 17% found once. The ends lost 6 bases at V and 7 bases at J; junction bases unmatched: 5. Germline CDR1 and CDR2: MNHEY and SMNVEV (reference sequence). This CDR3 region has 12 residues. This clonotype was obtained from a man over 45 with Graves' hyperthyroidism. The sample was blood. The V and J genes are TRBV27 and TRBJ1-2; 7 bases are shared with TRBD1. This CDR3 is CASRIPGGGYTF. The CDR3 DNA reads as TGTGCCAGCAGAATCCCAGGGGGTGGCTACACCTTC.